This T cell receptor beta chain was captured by sequencing in a study of blood T cells in healthy people across ages. Ranging in age from about 6 to 95, the donors were healthy Caucasian individuals from Russia. A second about 6 to 12 cycle PCR used barcoded and J-beta primers. Template switching added a 12-random-nucleotide identifier to every cDNA molecule. TCRdb re-called the 5' RACE reads through MiXCR, storing one row per CDR3 protein. This sample has around 870,000 distinct CDR3 sequences, with under 30% found just once. Study observations and caveats: A roughly linear fall in TCR beta diversity per million T cells was seen with increasing age.

As for this clonotype: Its antigen is unknown.

The CDR3 runs to 15 residues. CDR1 and CDR2 from the germline V gene are KGHSH and LQKENI. V lost 3 bases and J lost 2, with 13 bases in between. This receptor was taken from a woman of 80 years or more in good health. The chain recombines TRBV18 with TRBJ1-2, with D maybe TRBD1 (5 bases). The sample taken for sequencing was blood. The CDR3 DNA reads as TGTGCCAGCTCACCGGCGGACGGGGCAAACTATGGCTACACCTTC. Residues: CASSPADGANYGYTF.